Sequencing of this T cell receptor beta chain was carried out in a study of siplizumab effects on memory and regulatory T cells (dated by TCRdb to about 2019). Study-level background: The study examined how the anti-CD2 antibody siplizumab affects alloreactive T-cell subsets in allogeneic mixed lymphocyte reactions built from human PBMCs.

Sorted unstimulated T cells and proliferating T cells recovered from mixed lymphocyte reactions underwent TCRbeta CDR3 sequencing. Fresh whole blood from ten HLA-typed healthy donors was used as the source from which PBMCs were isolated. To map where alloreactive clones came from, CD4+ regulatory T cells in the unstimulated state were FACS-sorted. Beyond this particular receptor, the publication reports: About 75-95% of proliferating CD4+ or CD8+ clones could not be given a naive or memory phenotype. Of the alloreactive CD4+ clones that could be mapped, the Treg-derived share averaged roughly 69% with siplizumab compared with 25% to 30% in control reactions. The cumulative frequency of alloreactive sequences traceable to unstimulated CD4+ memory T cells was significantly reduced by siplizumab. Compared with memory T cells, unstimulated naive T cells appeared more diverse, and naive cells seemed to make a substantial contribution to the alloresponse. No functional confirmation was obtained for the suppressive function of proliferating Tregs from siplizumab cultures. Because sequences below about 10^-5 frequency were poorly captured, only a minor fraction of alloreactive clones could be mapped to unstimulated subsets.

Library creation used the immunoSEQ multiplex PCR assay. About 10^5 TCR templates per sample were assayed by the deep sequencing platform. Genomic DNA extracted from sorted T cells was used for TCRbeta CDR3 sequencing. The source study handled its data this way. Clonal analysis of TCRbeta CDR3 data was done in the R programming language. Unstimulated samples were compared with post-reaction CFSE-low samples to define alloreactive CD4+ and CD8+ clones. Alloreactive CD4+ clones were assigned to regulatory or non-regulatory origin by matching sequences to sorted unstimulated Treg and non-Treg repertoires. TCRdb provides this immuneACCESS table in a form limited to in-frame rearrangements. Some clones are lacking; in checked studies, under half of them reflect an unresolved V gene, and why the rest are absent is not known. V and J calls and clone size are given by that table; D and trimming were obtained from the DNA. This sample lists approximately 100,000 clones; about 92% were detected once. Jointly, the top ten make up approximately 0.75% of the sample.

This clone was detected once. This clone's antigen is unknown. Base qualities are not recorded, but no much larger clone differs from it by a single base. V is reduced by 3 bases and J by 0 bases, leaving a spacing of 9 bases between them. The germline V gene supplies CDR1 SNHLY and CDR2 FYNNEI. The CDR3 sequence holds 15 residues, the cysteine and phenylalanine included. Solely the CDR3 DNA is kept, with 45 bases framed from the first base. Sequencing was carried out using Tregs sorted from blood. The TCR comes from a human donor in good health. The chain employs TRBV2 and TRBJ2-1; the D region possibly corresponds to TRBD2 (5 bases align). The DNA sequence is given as TGTGCCAGCAGTGATGAGGGAAGCTCCTACAATGAGCAGTTCTTC. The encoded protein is CASSDEGSSYNEQFF.